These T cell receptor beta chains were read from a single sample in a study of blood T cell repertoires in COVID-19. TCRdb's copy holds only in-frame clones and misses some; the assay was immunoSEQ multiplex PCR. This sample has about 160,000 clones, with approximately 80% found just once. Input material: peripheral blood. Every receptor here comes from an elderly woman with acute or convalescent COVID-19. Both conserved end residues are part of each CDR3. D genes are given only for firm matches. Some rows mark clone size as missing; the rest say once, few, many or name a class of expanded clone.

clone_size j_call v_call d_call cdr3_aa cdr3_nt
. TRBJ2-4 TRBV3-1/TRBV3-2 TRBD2 CASSHGLAGQYF TGTGCCAGCAGCCATGGACTAGCGGGACAGTACTTC
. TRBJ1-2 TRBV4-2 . CASSRTGTSVLEGYTF TGTGCCAGCAGCCGAACGGGGACATCCGTTTTGGAAGGCTACACCTTC
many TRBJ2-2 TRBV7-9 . CASSPSASGELFF TGTGCCAGCAGCCCCAGTGCTTCCGGGGAGCTGTTTTTT
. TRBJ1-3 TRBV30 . CAWSAVNTIYF TGTGCCTGGAGTGCTGTAAACACCATATATTTT
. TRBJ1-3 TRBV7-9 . CASSLGAGAMFSGNTIYF TGTGCCAGCAGCTTAGGGGCAGGGGCCATGTTCTCTGGAAACACCATATATTTT
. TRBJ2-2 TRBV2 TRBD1 CASSDRTGTFGTGELFF TGTGCCAGCAGTGATCGGACAGGAACATTCGGCACCGGGGAGCTGTTTTTT
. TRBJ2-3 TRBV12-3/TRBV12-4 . CASRLGPDTQYF TGTGCCAGCCGCCTTGGGCCAGATACGCAGTATTTT
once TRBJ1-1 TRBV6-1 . CASSDGQLEAFF TGTGCCAGCAGTGATGGACAGCTTGAAGCTTTCTTT
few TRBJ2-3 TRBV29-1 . CSVDSGPSDTQYF TGCAGCGTTGATAGTGGGCCTTCAGATACGCAGTATTTT
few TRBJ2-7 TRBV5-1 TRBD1 CASSPTGESEQYF TGCGCCAGCAGCCCGACAGGGGAGTCTGAGCAGTACTTC
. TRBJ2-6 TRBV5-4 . CASSPEGGISSGANVLTF TGTGCCAGCAGCCCGGAAGGCGGAATAAGCTCTGGGGCCAACGTCCTGACTTTC
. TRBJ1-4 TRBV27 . CASSLGGRGHEKLFF TGTGCCAGCAGTTTGGGGGGGCGGGGACATGAAAAACTGTTTTTT
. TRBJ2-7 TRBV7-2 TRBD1 CASSLTGQGPYEQYF TGTGCCAGCAGCTTAACAGGACAGGGTCCCTACGAGCAGTACTTC
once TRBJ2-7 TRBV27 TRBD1 CASRILTGHEQYF TGTGCCAGCAGAATCTTGACAGGGCACGAGCAGTACTTC
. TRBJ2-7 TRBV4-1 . CASSQDTGAFYEQYF TGCGCCAGCAGCCAAGATACGGGAGCATTCTACGAGCAGTACTTC
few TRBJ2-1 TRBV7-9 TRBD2 CASSLAFSGRRNEQFF TGTGCCAGCAGCTTAGCTTTTAGCGGGAGGCGGAATGAGCAGTTCTTC
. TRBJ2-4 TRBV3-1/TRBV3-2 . CASSQEAGLGNIQYF TGTGCCAGCAGCCAAGAGGCGGGGTTGGGAAACATTCAGTACTTC
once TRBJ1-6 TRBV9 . CASSVEADTSPLHF TGTGCCAGCAGCGTGGAGGCAGACACCTCACCCCTCCACTTT
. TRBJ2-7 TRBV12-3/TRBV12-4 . CASSPQGTYEQYF TGTGCCAGCAGTCCACAGGGTACCTACGAGCAGTACTTC
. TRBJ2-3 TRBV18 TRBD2 CASSLATSGGGTDTQYF TGTGCCAGCTCACTCGCAACTAGCGGGGGGGGCACAGATACGCAGTATTTT
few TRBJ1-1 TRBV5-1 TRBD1 CASSLRAGGLMNTEAFF TGCGCCAGCAGCTTGAGAGCAGGGGGCCTCATGAACACTGAAGCTTTCTTT
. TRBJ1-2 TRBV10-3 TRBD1 CAISEWGGQGSTYSGYTF TGTGCCATCAGTGAGTGGGGGGGACAGGGGTCCACTTATTCTGGCTACACCTTC
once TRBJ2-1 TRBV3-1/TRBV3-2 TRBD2 CASSQVLAGAWEQFF TGTGCCAGCAGCCAAGTGTTAGCGGGAGCGTGGGAGCAGTTCTTC
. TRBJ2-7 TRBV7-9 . CASSLGVDYHNEQYF TGTGCCAGCAGCTTAGGGGTGGACTATCACAACGAGCAGTACTTC
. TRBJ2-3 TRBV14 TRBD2 CASSPNSGTSGRAHTQYF TGTGCCAGCAGCCCCAACTCCGGGACTAGCGGGAGGGCCCATACGCAGTATTTT
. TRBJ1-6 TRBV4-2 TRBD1 CASSQWEYGQGNNSPLHF TGTGCCAGCAGCCAGTGGGAGTACGGACAGGGAAATAATTCACCCCTCCACTTT
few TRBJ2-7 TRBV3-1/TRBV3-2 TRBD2 CASSQNLAGGPGEQYF TGTGCCAGCAGCCAGAATCTAGCGGGAGGGCCTGGTGAGCAGTACTTC
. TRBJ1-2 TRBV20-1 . CSARDRYGYTF TGCAGTGCTAGAGATCGTTATGGCTACACCTTC
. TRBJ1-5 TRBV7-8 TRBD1 CASSFSGQGNQPQHF TGTGCCAGCAGCTTCTCGGGACAGGGCAATCAGCCCCAGCATTTT
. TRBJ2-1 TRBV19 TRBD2 CASSGMSGVGNEQFF TGTGCCAGTAGTGGAATGAGCGGGGTCGGGAATGAGCAGTTCTTC
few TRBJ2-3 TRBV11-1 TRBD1 CASRLQGSQGDTQYF TGTGCCAGCAGATTACAGGGGAGCCAGGGAGATACGCAGTATTTT
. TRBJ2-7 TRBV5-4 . CASSRAGYEQYF TGTGCCAGCAGCCGAGCCGGTTACGAGCAGTACTTC
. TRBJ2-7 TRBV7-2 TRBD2 CASSVRLAGGEEQYF TGTGCCAGCAGCGTCCGACTAGCGGGGGGTGAAGAGCAGTACTTC
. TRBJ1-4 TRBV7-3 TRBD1 CASSSGQGDKVFF TGTGCCAGCAGCTCCGGACAGGGGGATAAAGTGTTTTTT
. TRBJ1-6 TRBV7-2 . CASRTSQGYNSPLHF TGTGCCAGCAGAACATCTCAGGGTTATAATTCACCCCTCCACTTT
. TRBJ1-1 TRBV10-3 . CAISVKRDYTEAFF TGTGCCATCAGTGTGAAACGGGATTACACTGAAGCTTTCTTT
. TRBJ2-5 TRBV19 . CASSIPGSEKETQYF TGTGCCAGTAGTATACCGGGATCAGAGAAAGAGACCCAGTACTTC
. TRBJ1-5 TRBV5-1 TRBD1 CASSPGQGGNQPQHF TGCGCCAGCAGCCCCGGACAGGGGGGCAATCAGCCCCAGCATTTT
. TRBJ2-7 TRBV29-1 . CSVAPGGYEQYF TGCAGCGTTGCGCCCGGGGGCTACGAGCAGTACTTC
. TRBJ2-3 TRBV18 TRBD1 CASSRRDRGGTDTQYF TGTGCCAGCTCCAGGCGGGACAGGGGTGGAACAGATACGCAGTATTTT
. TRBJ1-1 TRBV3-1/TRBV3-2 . CASRPKNGEAFF TGTGCCAGCAGACCAAAAAACGGTGAAGCTTTCTTT
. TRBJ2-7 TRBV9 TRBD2 CASNGASGPYEQYF TGTGCCAGCAATGGAGCTAGCGGTCCCTACGAGCAGTACTTC
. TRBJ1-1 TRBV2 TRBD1 CASSPQGPRLEAFF TGTGCCAGCAGCCCACAGGGGCCTAGATTAGAAGCTTTCTTT
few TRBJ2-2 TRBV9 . CASSVSGPGELFF TGTGCCAGCAGCGTTTCAGGGCCCGGGGAGCTGTTTTTT
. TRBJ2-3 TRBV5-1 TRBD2 CASGLAGATDTQYF TGCGCCAGTGGACTAGCGGGGGCCACAGATACGCAGTATTTT
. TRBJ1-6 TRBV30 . CAWNFVQSPLHF TGTGCCTGGAATTTTGTGCAGTCACCCCTCCACTTT